These T cell receptor beta chains were read from a single sample in a study of cytomegalovirus exposure and HLA in healthy donors. TCRdb's table, derived via immunoSEQ multiplex PCR, lists solely in-frame clones and lacks some. Of about 150,000 clones listed, around 10% were seen once; the top ten hold about 7.5%. Specimen: PBMCs. The receptors come from a middle-aged woman in good health and CMV-seropositive. Both conserved end residues are part of each CDR3. The D gene is left open where the match is weak. Rows give clone size only sometimes, using once, few, many, or a class for an expanded clone.

cdr3_nt: TGTGCCAGCAGTGGTCGGACAGGGATCGGGGAGCTGTTTTTT
cdr3_aa: CASSGRTGIGELFF
v_call: TRBV2
j_call: TRBJ2-2
clone_size: .
d_call: TRBD1
cdr3_length: 14

cdr3_nt: TGTGCCAGCAGCTCCTTCCTGGACACCTACGAGCAGTACTTC
cdr3_aa: CASSSFLDTYEQYF
v_call: TRBV7-2
j_call: TRBJ2-7
clone_size: .
d_call: .
cdr3_length: 14

cdr3_nt: TGTGCCAGCAGCTTAGAACAGCCCCAAGAGACCCAGTACTTC
cdr3_aa: CASSLEQPQETQYF
v_call: TRBV11-2
j_call: TRBJ2-5
clone_size: .
d_call: .
cdr3_length: 14

cdr3_nt: TGTGCCAGCTCACCACCCTCAGGGGCCGGGGAGCTGTTTTTT
cdr3_aa: CASSPPSGAGELFF
v_call: TRBV18
j_call: TRBJ2-2
clone_size: few
d_call: .
cdr3_length: 14

cdr3_nt: TGTGCCAGCAGACCGGGACAGGGGTACACCGGGGAGCTGTTTTTT
cdr3_aa: CASRPGQGYTGELFF
v_call: TRBV11-3
j_call: TRBJ2-2
clone_size: .
d_call: TRBD1
cdr3_length: 15

cdr3_nt: TGTGCCAGCAGCCTGCAGGGGGAAGCTTTCTTT
cdr3_aa: CASSLQGEAFF
v_call: TRBV5-6
j_call: TRBJ1-1
clone_size: .
d_call: .
cdr3_length: 11

cdr3_nt: TGTGCCAGCAGTTACTCGGCGGGGGAAGAGACCCAGTACTTC
cdr3_aa: CASSYSAGEETQYF
v_call: TRBV6-6
j_call: TRBJ2-5
clone_size: few
d_call: TRBD2
cdr3_length: 14

cdr3_nt: TGTGCCAGCAGCCTAGCCCCGGGCACCGGGGAGCTGTTTTTT
cdr3_aa: CASSLAPGTGELFF
v_call: TRBV7-7
j_call: TRBJ2-2
clone_size: .
d_call: .
cdr3_length: 14

cdr3_nt: TGCAGTGCTAAGCGGGAAGAGACCCAGTACTTC
cdr3_aa: CSAKREETQYF
v_call: TRBV20-1
j_call: TRBJ2-5
clone_size: .
d_call: .
cdr3_length: 11

cdr3_nt: TGTGCCAGCAGTGGTGTTCTAGCGGGCACAGATACGCAGTATTTT
cdr3_aa: CASSGVLAGTDTQYF
v_call: TRBV2
j_call: TRBJ2-3
clone_size: few
d_call: TRBD2
cdr3_length: 15

cdr3_nt: TGTGCCAGCAGTACTTTAGCGGGGGGGCCCAATGAGCAGTTCTTC
cdr3_aa: CASSTLAGGPNEQFF
v_call: TRBV6-5
j_call: TRBJ2-1
clone_size: few
d_call: TRBD2
cdr3_length: 15

cdr3_nt: TGCGCCAGCAGCTTCTACGGAGCCTCCTACGAGCAGTACTTC
cdr3_aa: CASSFYGASYEQYF
v_call: TRBV5-1
j_call: TRBJ2-7
clone_size: .
d_call: .
cdr3_length: 14

cdr3_nt: TGTGCCAGCAGCTTAGGAGACAGGCGGAACACTGAAGCTTTCTTT
cdr3_aa: CASSLGDRRNTEAFF
v_call: TRBV7-2
j_call: TRBJ1-1
clone_size: .
d_call: .
cdr3_length: 15

cdr3_nt: TGTGCCAGCAGTGGCCGACAGGAGAACACTGAAGCTTTCTTT
cdr3_aa: CASSGRQENTEAFF
v_call: TRBV6-6
j_call: TRBJ1-1
clone_size: few
d_call: .
cdr3_length: 14

cdr3_nt: TGTGCCAGCAGCCAAGGAAGACAGGCAACTAATGAAAAACTGTTTTTT
cdr3_aa: CASSQGRQATNEKLFF
v_call: TRBV4-2
j_call: TRBJ1-4
clone_size: .
d_call: .
cdr3_length: 16

cdr3_nt: TGTGCCAGCAGTCCTAGGACAGGTGGCTACACCTTC
cdr3_aa: CASSPRTGGYTF
v_call: TRBV6-1
j_call: TRBJ1-2
clone_size: .
d_call: TRBD1
cdr3_length: 12

cdr3_nt: TGTGCCAGCAGCGTAGGTGACACCCACACTGAAGCTTTCTTT
cdr3_aa: CASSVGDTHTEAFF
v_call: TRBV9
j_call: TRBJ1-1
clone_size: few
d_call: .
cdr3_length: 14

cdr3_nt: TGCGCCAGCAGCCCGATCCTAGCGGTAATAAACACAGATACGCAGTATTTT
cdr3_aa: CASSPILAVINTDTQYF
v_call: TRBV5-1
j_call: TRBJ2-3
clone_size: .
d_call: TRBD2
cdr3_length: 17

cdr3_nt: TGTGCCAGCACCAACGAACAGGGGGGATCCAACTATGGCTACACCTTC
cdr3_aa: CASTNEQGGSNYGYTF
v_call: TRBV7-9
j_call: TRBJ1-2
clone_size: few
d_call: TRBD1
cdr3_length: 16

cdr3_nt: TGTGCCAGCAGTTCTTTACAGGGTATGAACACTGAAGCTTTCTTT
cdr3_aa: CASSSLQGMNTEAFF
v_call: TRBV27
j_call: TRBJ1-1
clone_size: .
d_call: .
cdr3_length: 15

cdr3_nt: TGTGCCAGCAGCCCCCCACCCGGACAGGGACACACGGCTTTCTTT
cdr3_aa: CASSPPPGQGHTAFF
v_call: TRBV5-4
j_call: TRBJ1-1
clone_size: many
d_call: TRBD1
cdr3_length: 15

cdr3_nt: TGTGCCAGCAGTAACGCTCAGGGTTCCTATCAGCCCCAGCATTTT
cdr3_aa: CASSNAQGSYQPQHF
v_call: TRBV7-9
j_call: TRBJ1-5
clone_size: .
d_call: .
cdr3_length: 15

cdr3_nt: TGTGCCATCAGTTCTTCGCGATATGGCTACACCTTC
cdr3_aa: CAISSSRYGYTF
v_call: TRBV10-3
j_call: TRBJ1-2
clone_size: .
d_call: .
cdr3_length: 12

cdr3_nt: TGCGCCAGCAGCTTGGGACAGGGACTGAATAATTCACCCCTCCACTTT
cdr3_aa: CASSLGQGLNNSPLHF
v_call: TRBV5-1
j_call: TRBJ1-6
clone_size: .
d_call: TRBD1
cdr3_length: 16

cdr3_nt: TGTGCCAGCAGGGGGACAGGCCGCTCCTACAATGAGCAGTTCTTC
cdr3_aa: CASRGTGRSYNEQFF
v_call: TRBV2
j_call: TRBJ2-1
clone_size: .
d_call: TRBD1
cdr3_length: 15

cdr3_nt: TGTGCCAGCAGCCAAGACCGGGAAAAACTGTTTTTT
cdr3_aa: CASSQDREKLFF
v_call: TRBV4-2
j_call: TRBJ1-4
clone_size: .
d_call: .
cdr3_length: 12

cdr3_nt: TGCAGCGTTGAAACGGCTACACGGGGTGGCTACACCTTC
cdr3_aa: CSVETATRGGYTF
v_call: TRBV29-1
j_call: TRBJ1-2
clone_size: .
d_call: .
cdr3_length: 13

cdr3_nt: TGTGCCAGCCGGCTTGATAGGGGGTCTGGGGACACCATATATTTT
cdr3_aa: CASRLDRGSGDTIYF
v_call: TRBV2
j_call: TRBJ1-3
clone_size: .
d_call: .
cdr3_length: 15

cdr3_nt: TGTGCCAGCAGCTTAACGCCGAACAGCGGCGAGCAGTACTTC
cdr3_aa: CASSLTPNSGEQYF
v_call: TRBV7-3
j_call: TRBJ2-7
clone_size: few
d_call: .
cdr3_length: 14

cdr3_nt: TGTGCCAGCAGCTTTCGTGGGACAGGGGTCGACGCTTTCTTT
cdr3_aa: CASSFRGTGVDAFF
v_call: TRBV7-2
j_call: TRBJ1-1
clone_size: few
d_call: TRBD1
cdr3_length: 14

cdr3_nt: TGTGCCAGCAGCCGAACTTCACTAGATGAAGAGACCCAGTACTTC
cdr3_aa: CASSRTSLDEETQYF
v_call: TRBV2
j_call: TRBJ2-5
clone_size: .
d_call: .
cdr3_length: 15

cdr3_nt: TGTGCCAGCAGAACCTGGGGGGGCGGGGGTTTAGGCGAGCAGTACTTC
cdr3_aa: CASRTWGGGGLGEQYF
v_call: TRBV5-4
j_call: TRBJ2-7
clone_size: .
d_call: .
cdr3_length: 16

cdr3_nt: TGTGCCAGCAGTGAGACAGGGGGGTCCTACAATGAGCAGTTCTTC
cdr3_aa: CASSETGGSYNEQFF
v_call: TRBV25-1
j_call: TRBJ2-1
clone_size: few
d_call: TRBD1
cdr3_length: 15

cdr3_nt: TGTGCCAGTAGTATGGGCCGTTTGGGGGGGCCCTACAATGAGCAGTTCTTC
cdr3_aa: CASSMGRLGGPYNEQFF
v_call: TRBV19
j_call: TRBJ2-1
clone_size: .
d_call: .
cdr3_length: 17

cdr3_nt: TGCGCCAGCAGCTTGTGGGGACAGGGGTTCGAGACCCAGTACTTC
cdr3_aa: CASSLWGQGFETQYF
v_call: TRBV5-1
j_call: TRBJ2-5
clone_size: .
d_call: TRBD1
cdr3_length: 15